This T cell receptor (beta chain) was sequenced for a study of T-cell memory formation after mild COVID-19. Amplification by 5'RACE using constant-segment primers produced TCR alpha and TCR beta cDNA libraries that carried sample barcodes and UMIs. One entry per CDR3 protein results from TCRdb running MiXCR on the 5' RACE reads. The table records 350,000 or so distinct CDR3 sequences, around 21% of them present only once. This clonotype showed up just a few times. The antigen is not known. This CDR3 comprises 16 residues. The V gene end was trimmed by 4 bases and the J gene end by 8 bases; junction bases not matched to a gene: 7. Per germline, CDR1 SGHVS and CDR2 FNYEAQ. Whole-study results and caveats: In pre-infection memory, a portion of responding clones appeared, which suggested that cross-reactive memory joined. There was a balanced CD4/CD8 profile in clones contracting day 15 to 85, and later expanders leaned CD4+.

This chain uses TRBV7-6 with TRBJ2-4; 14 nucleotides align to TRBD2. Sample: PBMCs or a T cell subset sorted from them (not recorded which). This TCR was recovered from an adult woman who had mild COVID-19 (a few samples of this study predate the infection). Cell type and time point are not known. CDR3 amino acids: CASSYGTSGSTDIQYF. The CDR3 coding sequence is TGTGCCAGCAGCTACGGGACTAGCGGGAGTACAGACATTCAGTACTTC.